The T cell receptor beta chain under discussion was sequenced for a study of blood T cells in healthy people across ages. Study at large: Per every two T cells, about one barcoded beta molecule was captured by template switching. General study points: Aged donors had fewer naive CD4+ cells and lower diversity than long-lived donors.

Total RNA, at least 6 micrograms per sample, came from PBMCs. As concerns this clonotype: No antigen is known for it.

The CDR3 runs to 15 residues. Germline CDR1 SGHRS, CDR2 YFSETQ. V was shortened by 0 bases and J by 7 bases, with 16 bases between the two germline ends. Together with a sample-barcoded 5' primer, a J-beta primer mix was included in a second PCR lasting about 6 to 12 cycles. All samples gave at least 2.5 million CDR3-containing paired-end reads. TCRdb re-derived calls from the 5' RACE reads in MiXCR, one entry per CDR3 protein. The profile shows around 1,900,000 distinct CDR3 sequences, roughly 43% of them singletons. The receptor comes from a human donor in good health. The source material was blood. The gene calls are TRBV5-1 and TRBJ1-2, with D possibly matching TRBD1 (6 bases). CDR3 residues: CASSLAVLRGAGYTF. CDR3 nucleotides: TGCGCCAGCAGCTTGGCCGTACTCCGGGGGGCTGGCTACACCTTC.